The next 22 T cell receptor beta chains were all read from a single sample in a study of identical twins. TCRdb redid the calling of the 5' RACE reads with MiXCR, one entry per CDR3 protein. The sample includes fewer than 550,000 distinct CDR3 sequences, around 15% seen only once; the top ten take around 0.4%. The same data also contributed to another study, on yellow fever vaccine responses in identical twins.

Sample: CD4+ T cells sorted from blood. These receptors all come from a woman aged 18-30 years in good health.

This clonotype came up a few times. V gene TRBV18 combines with J gene TRBJ2-5; 9 positions agree with TRBD1. Germline V CDR1 and CDR2: KGHSH, LQKENI. The CDR3 runs to 14 residues. Germline trimming cut 3 bases from V and 7 bases from J; bases unmatched to any gene: 6. The CDR3 DNA reads TGTGCCAGCTCACCCGGGACAGGGTACGGGACCCAGTACTTC. This translates into CASSPGTGYGTQYF.

Only a few counts were recorded for this clonotype. The chain combines TRBV4-2 with TRBJ2-1, with 10 bases that match TRBD2. J gave up 3 bases and V 1 base, and 9 bases lay outside the gene matches. Germline lookup yields CDR1 LGHNA and CDR2 YNFKEQ. This CDR3 contains 18 residues. CDR3 in amino acids: CASSQVGASGSYYNEQFF. The DNA of the CDR3 is TGTGCCAGCAGCCAAGTAGGCGCTAGCGGGAGTTACTACAATGAGCAGTTCTTC.

V and J are TRBV12-3 or TRBV12-4 and TRBJ2-1; D possibly corresponds to TRBD2 (7 bases). The CDR3 sequence is 15 residues long. The V and J ends lost 6 bases and 7 bases respectively, with 19 bases between them. The CDR3 nucleotides are TGTGCCAGCAGCTGGGGGAGGGGGGCCACGAATGAGCAGTTCTTC. Residues: CASSWGRGATNEQFF.

The chain uses TRBV7-9 and TRBJ2-5; D is undetermined. V was trimmed by 5 bases and J by 12 bases, leaving 13 bases between them. The CDR3 covers 11 residues. Germline CDR1 SEHNR, CDR2 FQNEAQ (reference sequence). In DNA form, the CDR3 reads TGTGCCAGCAGCCAACGACAAGGGAAGTACTTC. Residues: CASSQRQGKYF.

The rearrangement uses TRBV18 and TRBJ1-1; D unclear. The CDR3 consists of 14 residues. V dropped 3 bases and J dropped 3 bases, with 11 bases sitting between them. From germline, CDR1 is KGHSH and CDR2 LQKENI. CDR3 sequence reads: CASSPNEGDTEAFF. CDR3 bases: TGTGCCAGCTCACCTAATGAGGGAGACACTGAAGCTTTCTTT.

The sample holds a few counts of this clonotype. V usage is TRBV2 and J usage is TRBJ2-7; a weak D match, TRBD2 (6 bases). V was pared by 0 bases and J by 1 base, with 16 bases between. Looked up from germline, CDR1 is SNHLY and CDR2 is FYNNEI. The CDR3 has 17 amino acids. The CDR3 DNA reads as TGTGCCAGCAGTGAAGCGGTGTGGGCCGGGGGTTCCTACGAGCAGTACTTC. This codes for CASSEAVWAGGSYEQYF. The full variable domain, rest sourced from reference TRBV2 and TRBJ2-7, is EPEVTQTPSHQVTQMGQEVILRCVPISNHLYFYWYRQILGQKVEFLVSFYNNEISEKSEIFDDQFSVERPDGSNFTLKIRSTKLEDSAMYFCASSEAVWAGGSYEQYFGPGTRLTVT.

This clonotype was observed a few times. The CDR3 bases are TGTGCCAGCAGCTTAGTGGAGATTCCTGGGAATGAGCAGTTCTTC. Residues: CASSLVEIPGNEQFF. This sequence joins TRBV7-9 and TRBJ2-1, with D unresolved. Trimming took 1 base from V and 7 from J, leaving 14 bases between them. Germline CDR1 reads SEHNR; CDR2 reads FQNEAQ (reference sequence). This CDR3 region has 15 residues.

This clonotype has ten or more counts. This chain connects TRBV12-3 or TRBV12-4 to TRBJ2-5, with 7 bases fitting TRBD1. The CDR3 contains 13 residues. V lost 6 bases and J lost 5; bases outside the gene matches: 6. The DNA of the CDR3 is TGTGCCAGCAGCTCGGGACAGCGGGAGACCCAGTACTTC. It is translated as CASSSGQRETQYF.

The genes are TRBV7-9 and TRBJ1-3; D may be TRBD1 (6 bases). Germline lookup yields CDR1 SEHNR and CDR2 FQNEAQ (reference sequence). The CDR3 extends over 15 amino acids. V was shortened by 5 bases and J by 0 bases, with 11 bases between the two germline ends. The CDR3 nucleotides are TGTGCCAGCAGCCTCCAGGGGACCTCTGGAAACACCATATATTTT. Protein sequence: CASSLQGTSGNTIYF.

The chain is built from TRBV20-1 and TRBJ2-1; TRBD2 aligns across 8 bases. Germline V gives CDR1 DFQATT, CDR2 SNEGSKA (reference sequence). The CDR3 totals 12 residues. Trimming at V came to 5 bases and at J to 7 bases, leaving 4 bases not matched to a gene. CDR3 in amino acids: CSAAPSGNEQFF. In nucleotides, the CDR3 is TGCAGTGCTGCCCCTAGCGGGAATGAGCAGTTCTTC.

This clonotype was recorded a few times. V usage is TRBV10-3 and J usage is TRBJ2-3; a weak D match, TRBD1 (8 bases). The germline CDR1 and CDR2 sequences are ENHRY and SYGVKD. This CDR3 has 16 residues. Trimming left V 7 bases short and J 2 bases short, with 19 bases between. Written as DNA, the CDR3 is TGTGCCATCAACCTAGGACAGGGAGGGGTCACAGATACGCAGTATTTT. It encodes CAINLGQGGVTDTQYF.

V gene TRBV12-3 or TRBV12-4 combines with J gene TRBJ1-4; TRBD1 might be the D (5 bases). The CDR3 length is 13 residues. The V end lost 6 bases, the J end lost 5 bases, and 10 bases lay between the germline ends. The CDR3 is CASRGRFNEKLFF. CDR3 DNA: TGTGCCAGCAGGGGACGGTTCAATGAAAAACTGTTTTTT.

The J gene is TRBJ2-1, the V gene TRBV10-3; 7 positions agree with TRBD2. Germline lookup yields CDR1 ENHRY and CDR2 SYGVKD. This CDR3 is built from 15 residues. After removal of 4 bases from V and 8 bases from J, the junction contained 11 bases not matched to a gene. The CDR3 nucleotides are TGTGCCATCAGTGCCGTAACGGGGGGACTCCATGAGCAGTTCTTC. Translated, it gives CAISAVTGGLHEQFF.

This clonotype was observed a few times. The V and J genes are TRBV19 and TRBJ1-2, with TRBD1 matching 8 bases. Germline CDR1 LNHDA, CDR2 SQIVND (reference sequence). The CDR3 has 14 residues. The V gene end was trimmed by 1 base and the J gene end by 6 bases; junction bases not matched to a gene: 4. The CDR3: CASSIGGQADGYTF. The DNA of the CDR3 is TGTGCCAGTAGTATAGGGGGACAGGCGGATGGCTACACCTTC.

The chain employs TRBV12-3 or TRBV12-4 and TRBJ1-4; 8 bases are a match to TRBD1. The CDR3 spans 20 residues. Trimming took 3 bases from V and 1 from J; bases not matched to a gene: 16. DNA of the CDR3: TGTGCCAGCAGTTTTCGCCGGACAGGGCGTCCAATCGGAACTAATGAAAAACTGTTTTTT. It yields the protein CASSFRRTGRPIGTNEKLFF.

The chain links TRBV6-2 or TRBV6-3 to TRBJ2-7; 7 nucleotides line up with TRBD1. CDR3 length: 12 amino acids. Germline values: CDR1 MNHEY, CDR2 SVGEGT. V dropped 5 bases and J dropped 6; count of bases not matched to a gene: 4. The CDR3 sequence: CASSTTGREQYF. DNA of the CDR3: TGTGCCAGCAGTACGACAGGGCGCGAGCAGTACTTC.

The genes are TRBV6-6 and TRBJ2-2; maybe TRBD2 (6 bases). CDR3 length: 12 residues. Looked up from germline, CDR1 is MNHNY and CDR2 is SVGAGI (reference sequence). Trimming pared 6 bases from V and 7 bases from J, leaving 9 bases between. The CDR3 DNA reads as TGTGCCAGCAGGAACGGGGGCGGGGAGCTGTTTTTT. Amino acid sequence: CASRNGGGELFF.

This chain connects TRBV5-1 to TRBJ1-4; tentatively, D is TRBD1 (6 bases). Germline CDR1 SGHRS, CDR2 YFSETQ. V lost 7 bases and J lost 4, with 11 bases in between. The CDR3 consists of 13 residues. CDR3 nucleotide sequence: TGCGCCAGCGGGGGCTGGGGTAATGAAAAACTGTTTTTT. Encoded protein: CASGGWGNEKLFF.

The gene calls are TRBV3-1 and TRBJ2-1, with TRBD2 matching over 8 bases. J lost 6 bases, V lost 2 bases, and 6 bases had no gene match. CDR3 length equals 15 residues. CDR1 LGHDT and CDR2 YNNKEL come from the germline V gene (reference sequence). The CDR3 here is CASSQKATSANEQFF. The CDR3 nucleotides are TGTGCCAGCAGCCAAAAGGCGACTAGCGCCAATGAGCAGTTCTTC.

There are a few counts of this clonotype. This chain connects TRBV5-1 to TRBJ2-7, with TRBD1 as a possible D gene (6 bases). The germline V and J ends were trimmed by 0 bases and 4 bases, with 11 bases remaining between them. Per germline, CDR1 SGHRS and CDR2 YFSETQ. This CDR3 is built from 14 residues. The CDR3 sequence is CASSLGDTRYEQYF. CDR3 nucleotide sequence: TGCGCCAGCAGCTTGGGGGACACCCGTTACGAGCAGTACTTC.

The chain recombines TRBV11-2 with TRBJ2-2; maybe TRBD2 (5 bases). The CDR3 covers 15 residues. V was cut by 2 bases and J by 6 bases, with 13 bases left in between. Per the germline V gene, CDR1 is SGHAT and CDR2 is FQNNGV. The CDR3, as DNA: TGTGCCAGCAGCTTATTGTTCGCTAGCCCCGGGGAGCTGTTTTTT. Its translation: CASSLLFASPGELFF.

This clonotype came up a few times. CDR3 loop: CASSFIMGDEQFF. In DNA form, the CDR3 reads TGCGCCAGCAGCTTTATTATGGGGGATGAGCAGTTCTTC. The gene calls are TRBV5-1 and TRBJ2-1; either TRBD1 or TRBD2 may fit D (5 bases each). The CDR3 spans 13 residues. CDR1 and CDR2 from the germline V gene are SGHRS and YFSETQ. The ends were cut back, 2 bases at V and 8 bases at J, with 11 bases in the middle.